A single T cell receptor beta chain is shown here with its context. This record comes from a study of control samples from healthy donors and cancer patients. Method: immunoSEQ multiplex PCR; TCRdb's copy keeps in-frame clones and lacks some. The table has 40,000 or so clones, approximately 90% seen once. Germline V gives CDR1 SGHTA, CDR2 FQGNSA. V was clipped by 6 bases and J by 0 bases, with 16 bases between them. The length of the CDR3 is 16 residues. The material sequenced was PBMCs. This clonotype was sampled from a woman in her 40s with head and neck cancer. V gene TRBV7-2 combines with J gene TRBJ2-3; a possible D gene is TRBD2 (5 bases). CDR3 region: CASSLSPGWSTDTQYF. CDR3 coding DNA: TGTGCCAGCAGTCTATCTCCGGGGTGGAGCACAGATACGCAGTATTTT.